The following is a T cell receptor beta chain sequence with its context. What it recognizes is unknown. V was pared by 1 base and J by 10 bases, with 8 bases between. CDR1 MDHEN and CDR2 SYDVKM come from the germline V gene. This CDR3 is 13 amino acids long. This sample was included in a study of CD8 T cells in ankylosing spondylitis. Whole-study findings and limits: A motif in TCR beta, a set of roughly eight highly homologous variants, appeared characteristic of ankylosing spondylitis blood.

TCRdb re-derived calls from the 5' RACE reads in MiXCR, one entry per CDR3 protein. Of approximately 150,000 distinct CDR3 sequences listed, 15% to 20% are singletons. The sequenced material came from blood, either unsorted or a sorted T cell fraction (not recorded which). The TCR was taken from a male donor with ankylosing spondylitis. V is TRBV28 and J is TRBJ1-6, with D hard to call. The CDR3 DNA reads as TGTGCCAGCAGTTTATCTCGGAAATCACCCCTCCACTTT. Amino acids: CASSLSRKSPLHF.